Listed here is a single T cell receptor beta chain. Its antigen remains unknown. The data are from a study of Ad26.COV2.S vaccination and SARS-CoV-2 variants. The wider study: Doses of Ad26.COV2.S were injected into muscle once or twice, 56 days apart.

Findings and caveats of the study: Post-vaccination breadth of spike-specific CD8+ and CD4+ T cell responses was reportedly substantial.

Only in-frame clones appear in the TCRdb table, and some are missing; sequencing was by immunoSEQ multiplex PCR. Here the sample spans 350,000 to 400,000 clones, 70% to 90% being singletons. Treatment in this sample: about 20 received Ad26.COV2.S at low or high dose, single or two shots; about 5 received placebo; per-sample allocation not given. Samples analyzed were those drawn on day 63 after the first vaccine or placebo injection. An adult of 18-55 years in Boston served as donor. CDR3 length: 14 residues. CDR1 is LGHNT, CDR2 FRNRAP, per germline. V lost 6 bases, J lost 5 bases, and 6 bases stayed unmatched.

The specimen was peripheral blood, collected in a trial of Ad26.COV2.S vaccine versus placebo. V gene TRBV12-5 combines with J gene TRBJ2-1, with 8 bases matching TRBD2. The origin of this receptor is a person between 18 and 60 years old who received the Ad26.COV2.S COVID-19 vaccine or a placebo. The CDR3, as DNA: TGTGCTAGTGGGTCCAGCGGGGGTAACAATGAGCAGTTCTTC. It codes for CASGSSGGNNEQFF.